This T cell receptor beta chain was documented in a study of blood T cell repertoires in COVID-19. Study details: Researchers got acute and convalescent COVID-19 samples from the United States, Italy and Spain. Nucleic acid was either cDNA or gDNA, and it came from T cells, B-cell-depleted T cells, or PBMCs.

Clones were sequenced by immunoSEQ multiplex PCR, and TCRdb holds only the in-frame ones, with some missing. The table shows 15,000 to 20,000 clones, with about 80% occurring only once. The V end lost 2 bases, the J end lost 1 base, and 13 bases lay between the germline ends. Looked up from germline, CDR1 is LGHDT and CDR2 is YNNKEL (reference sequence). The CDR3 loop spans 16 amino acids. The clonotype comes from an older woman with active COVID-19. J is TRBJ2-3 and V is TRBV3-1 (or the pseudogene TRBV3-2), with D possibly being TRBD2 (5 bases). The sample taken for sequencing was peripheral blood. As DNA, the CDR3 is TGTGCCAGCAGCCAACAAAATCCAGCGGGCACAGATACGCAGTATTTT. Protein: CASSQQNPAGTDTQYF.